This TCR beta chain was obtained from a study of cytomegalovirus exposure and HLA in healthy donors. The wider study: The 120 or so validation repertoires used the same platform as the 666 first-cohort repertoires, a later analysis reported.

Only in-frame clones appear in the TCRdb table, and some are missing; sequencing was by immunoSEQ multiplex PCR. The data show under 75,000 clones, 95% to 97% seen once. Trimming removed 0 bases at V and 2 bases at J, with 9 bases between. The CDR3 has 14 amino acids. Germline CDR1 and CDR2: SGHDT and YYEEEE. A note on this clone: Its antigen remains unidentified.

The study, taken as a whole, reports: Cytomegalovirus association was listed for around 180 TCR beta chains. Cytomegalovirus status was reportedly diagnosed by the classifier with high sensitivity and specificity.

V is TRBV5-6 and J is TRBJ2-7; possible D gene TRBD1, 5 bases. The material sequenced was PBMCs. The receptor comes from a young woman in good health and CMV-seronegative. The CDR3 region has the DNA TGTGCCAGCAGCTTGGGGGCAGGGACCTACGAGCAGTACTTC. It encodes CASSLGAGTYEQYF.